Detailed here is one TCR beta chain. Treatment specified: around 19 received Ad26.COV2.S at low or high dose, single or two shots; about 5 received placebo; per-sample allocation not given. Repertoires come from day 63 after the first vaccine or placebo injection. The data are from a study of Ad26.COV2.S vaccination and SARS-CoV-2 variants. The data were produced by immunoSEQ multiplex PCR, yet TCRdb's version contains in-frame clones alone and is incomplete. The sample yields more than 300,000 clones, 70% to 90% seen once. The CDR3 covers 15 residues. Germline loops: CDR1 WNHNN, CDR2 SYGVQD (reference sequence). Trimming removed 5 bases at V and 6 bases at J, with 17 bases between.

The chain uses TRBV10-1 and TRBJ1-5, with D maybe TRBD1 (6 bases). Sequencing was performed on peripheral blood, taken in a trial of Ad26.COV2.S vaccine versus placebo. The TCR comes from a person aged 18-60 years who received the Ad26.COV2.S COVID-19 vaccine or a placebo. In nucleotides, the CDR3 is TGCGCCAGCAGTCAGGACAGAGAGGAGAGTCAGCCCCAGCATTTT. It is translated as CASSQDREESQPQHF.